This T cell receptor (beta chain) came from a study of control samples from healthy donors and cancer patients. The assay was immunoSEQ multiplex PCR, and TCRdb's table has in-frame clones only and misses some. The sample includes roughly 170,000 clones, 90% to 95% seen only once; the top ten take approximately 4%. CDR1 and CDR2 from the germline V gene are MGHRA and YSYEKL. The CDR3 contains 20 residues. V lost 3 bases and J lost 0; bases outside the gene matches: 19. The V gene is TRBV4-1, the J gene TRBJ1-1; 7 bases match TRBD1. Sequenced material: blood. This clonotype was sampled from an older woman in good health. CDR3 nucleotides: TGCGCCAGCAGCCAGGCCGCCGGGACAGCTCTTATTAGCTTGAACACTGAAGCTTTCTTT. Its translation is CASSQAAGTALISLNTEAFF.